The sequence of this T cell receptor (beta chain) was determined in a study of response to subunit inactivated influenza vaccine. Study results and caveats: Only a handful of new T cells, the authors suggested, are recruited with each seasonal influenza vaccination.

As concerns this clonotype: Its antigen is not identified.

TCRdb analysed the RT-PCR reads with MiXCR anew, one entry per CDR3 protein. The repertoire holds hundreds of thousands of distinct CDR3 sequences, with roughly 9.7% as singletons. J gave up 4 bases and V 5 bases, and 11 bases lay outside the gene matches. CDR3 length: 16 residues. Germline CDR1 DFQATT, CDR2 SNEGSKA (reference sequence). Sequencing used PBMCs from blood, obtained roughly 6 weeks after vaccination. The sequence derives from a man aged 50-59 years who received an inactivated influenza vaccine. The genes are TRBV20-1 and TRBJ2-2, with 9 bases that match TRBD2. As DNA, the CDR3 is TGCAGTGCTGCCCGAATGGTAGCGGGGGTCACCGGGGAGCTGTTTTTT. The encoded protein is CSAARMVAGVTGELFF.